This passage covers 15 T cell receptor beta chains from one sample sequenced in a study of blood T cell repertoires in COVID-19. TCRdb's copy holds only in-frame clones and misses some; the assay was immunoSEQ multiplex PCR. The sample has 240,000 or so clones; approximately 90% are singletons. The sequenced sample consisted of PBMCs or T cells enriched from blood (not recorded which). These receptors all stem from a man aged 45-60 years who had been exposed to COVID-19.

The table lists this clone with a count of one. This chain joins TRBV15 and TRBJ2-7, with D possibly being TRBD1 (6 bases). Trimming shortened V by 3 bases and J by 6 bases, and 12 bases separated the two germline ends. Per germline, CDR1 LNHNV and CDR2 YYDKDF (reference sequence). This CDR3 has 13 residues. This CDR3 is CATSRNREGEQYV. The CDR3 bases are TGTGCCACCAGCAGGAACAGGGAAGGCGAGCAGTACGTC.

The chain joins TRBV27 to TRBJ2-7, with 7 bases identical to TRBD1. Per the germline V gene, CDR1 is MNHEY and CDR2 is SMNVEV (reference sequence). CDR3 length: 15 residues. Trimming cost V 3 bases and J 3 bases; bases outside gene matches: 8. The CDR3 DNA follows: TGTGCCAGCAGTTTCACAGGGGCCCCGGGCTACGAGCAGTACGTC. This sequence encodes CASSFTGAPGYEQYV.

The count of this clone is one. The chain joins TRBV7-2 to TRBJ2-5, with a weak D call TRBD2 (5 bases). Germline values: CDR1 SGHTA, CDR2 FQGNSA. The CDR3 has 13 residues. Trimming left V 5 bases short and J 4 bases short, with 11 bases between. CDR3 in DNA: TGTGCCAGCAGCGAACCGGGGTCAGAGACCCAGTACTTC. As protein: CASSEPGSETQYF.

This chain uses TRBV30 with TRBJ2-1; 11 bases agree with TRBD1. This CDR3 has 17 amino acids. V shed 2 bases, J shed 4 bases, and the junction held 10 bases outside the gene matches. In germline, CDR1 is GTSNPN, CDR2 SVGIG (reference sequence). CDR3 region: CAWSLVYGTGGYNEQFF. The CDR3 DNA reads TGTGCCTGGAGTCTGGTATATGGGACAGGGGGGTACAATGAGCAGTTCTTC.

The DNA for the CDR3 is TGTGCCAGCAGCACTGCGGCGGGGGAGCCCTCCTACGAGCAGTACTTC. Translating gives CASSTAAGEPSYEQYF. The chain uses TRBV13 and TRBJ2-7, with 7 bases that match TRBD2. There are 16 residues in the CDR3. CDR1 and CDR2 from the germline V gene are PRHDT and FYEKMQ (reference sequence). J was trimmed by 0 bases and V by 5 bases; bases with no gene match: 10.

This sequence joins TRBV6-5 and TRBJ1-2, with D unclear. The germline V and J ends were trimmed by 0 bases and 5 bases, with 13 bases remaining between them. This CDR3 region has 15 residues. Looked up from germline, CDR1 is MNHEY and CDR2 is SVGAGI. This chain's CDR3 is CASSYSPLGAYGYTF. The DNA of the CDR3 is TGTGCCAGCAGTTACTCGCCCCTCGGAGCATATGGCTACACCTTC.

This rearrangement joins TRBV18 to TRBJ1-4, with 7 bases lining up with TRBD1. The CDR3 has 16 amino acids. Germline CDR1 KGHSH, CDR2 LQKENI. Losses at the gene ends were 3 bases for V and 5 bases for J; bases not matched to a gene: 9. CDR3 sequence reads: CASSPAQQGWNEKLFF. CDR3 sequence (DNA): TGTGCCAGCTCACCCGCCCAACAGGGGTGGAATGAAAAACTGTTTTTT.

The rearrangement links TRBV5-1 to TRBJ2-2; 9 nucleotides align to TRBD1. V lost 4 bases, J lost 3 bases, and 10 bases stayed unmatched. This CDR3 is built from 17 residues. CDR1 SGHRS and CDR2 YFSETQ come from the germline V gene. The CDR3, as DNA: TGCGCCAGCAGCCAAAGCCCAGGACAGGGGCACACCGGGGAGCTGTTTTTT. This gives the protein CASSQSPGQGHTGELFF. Full variable domain (outside the CDR3, taken from reference TRBV5-1 and TRBJ2-2): KAGVTQTPRYLIKTRGQQVTLSCSPISGHRSVSWYQQTPGQGLQFLFEYFSETQRNKGNFPGRFSGRQFSNSRSEMNVSTLELGDSALYLCASSQSPGQGHTGELFFGEGSRLTVL.

This clone appeared a single time. V and J are TRBV4-1 and TRBJ2-7, with 8 positions matching TRBD1. The CDR3 sequence is 16 residues long. J was trimmed by 3 bases and V by 2 bases; bases with no gene match: 9. Germline lookup yields CDR1 MGHRA and CDR2 YSYEKL. CDR3 sequence: CASSQTIGDRGYEQYF. CDR3 DNA sequence: TGCGCCAGCAGCCAAACAATCGGAGACAGGGGCTACGAGCAGTACTTC.

This clone has just a few counts. This CDR3 reads CASSSSGSSYEQYV. The DNA for the CDR3 is TGTGCCAGCAGTTCTAGCGGGAGCTCCTACGAGCAGTACGTC. V and J are TRBV28 and TRBJ2-7, with TRBD2 identical over 10 bases. CDR1 is MDHEN and CDR2 is SYDVKM in the germline V gene. Losses at the gene ends were 4 bases for V and 0 bases for J; bases not matched to a gene: 0. There are 14 residues in the CDR3.

The V and J genes are TRBV11-2 and TRBJ2-1; 7 bases are a match to TRBD2. Germline CDR1 and CDR2: SGHAT and FQNNGV. The CDR3 extends over 15 amino acids. Trimming at V came to 5 bases and at J to 7 bases, leaving 11 bases not matched to a gene. The CDR3 coding sequence is TGTGCCAGCAGCGCACTAAGACTAGCCCCAAATGAGCAGTTCTTC. Translated: CASSALRLAPNEQFF.

This chain links TRBV10-1 with TRBJ2-3; unclear D gene. Deletions cut 0 bases from V and 1 base from J, with 11 bases between. Germline CDR1 is WNHNN and CDR2 is SYGVQD (reference sequence). The CDR3 covers 16 residues. The CDR3 DNA is TGCGCCAGCAGTGAGTCAACCGGGTTTGGCACAGATACGCAGTATTTT. It encodes CASSESTGFGTDTQYF.

This chain connects TRBV18 to TRBJ1-5; TRBD1 might be the D (6 bases). V was cut by 6 bases and J by 5 bases, with 11 bases left in between. CDR1 and CDR2 (germline): KGHSH, LQKENI. The CDR3 is made up of 13 amino acids. The CDR3 loop is CASSPGQYQPQHF. The CDR3 region has the DNA TGTGCCAGCTCGCCTGGACAGTATCAGCCCCAGCATTTT. Together with reference TRBV18 and TRBJ1-5, the CDR3 gives the full variable domain: NAGVMQNPRHLVRRRGQEARLRCSPMKGHSHVYWYRQLPEEGLKFMVYLQKENIIDESGMPKERFSAEFPKEGPSILRIQQVVRGDSAAYFCASSPGQYQPQHFGDGTRLSIL.

V gene TRBV15 combines with J gene TRBJ1-5, with TRBD1 matching over 12 bases. V lost 5 bases, J lost 2 bases, and 16 bases stayed unmatched. The CDR3 has 20 amino acids. Germline CDR1 LNHNV, CDR2 YYDKDF (reference sequence). Written as DNA, the CDR3 is TGTGCCACCAGCGGCTCTCCGGGACAGGGGGCGAGGTACGGCAATCAGCCCCAGCATTTT. This translates into CATSGSPGQGARYGNQPQHF.

This sequence joins TRBV7-9 and TRBJ2-5; 13 bases agree with TRBD2. V gave up 5 bases and J gave up 4 bases; unmatched junction bases: 4. CDR3 length: 15 amino acids. Germline CDR1 reads SEHNR; CDR2 reads FQNEAQ (reference sequence). Written as DNA, the CDR3 is TGTGCCAGCAGCCGACGACTAGCGGGAGGAGAGACCCAGTACTTC. This codes for CASSRRLAGGETQYF.